This T cell receptor (beta chain) was captured by sequencing in a study of T cell responses to AZD1222 COVID-19 vaccine. Findings and caveats of the study: Only 6 or 7 people who got AZD1222 tested seropositive at baseline. Spike-wide coverage was observed for vaccine-associated CD4 TCRs, with dominant responses at 160-218 and 743-854. After two AZD1222 doses, spike-specific TCR breadth and depth rose versus day 0.

With respect to this clone: As yet, its antigen is unknown.

TCRdb keeps only in-frame clones here, not all; method: immunoSEQ multiplex PCR. The sample lists roughly 150,000 clones, approximately 90% occurring once. Trimming at V came to 3 bases and at J to 6 bases, leaving 8 bases not matched to a gene. This CDR3 is 16 amino acids long. Germline V lookup: CDR1 LNHDA, CDR2 SQIVND (reference sequence). The genes are TRBV19 and TRBJ2-7; 13 nucleotides line up with TRBD2. This receptor was identified in an adult in good health. Sequenced here: peripheral blood, sampled on day 0 of AZD1222 vaccination. CDR3 sequence reads: CASSIGTSGIVLEQYF. DNA of the CDR3: TGTGCCAGTAGTATTGGGACTAGCGGGATCGTTCTCGAGCAGTACTTC.